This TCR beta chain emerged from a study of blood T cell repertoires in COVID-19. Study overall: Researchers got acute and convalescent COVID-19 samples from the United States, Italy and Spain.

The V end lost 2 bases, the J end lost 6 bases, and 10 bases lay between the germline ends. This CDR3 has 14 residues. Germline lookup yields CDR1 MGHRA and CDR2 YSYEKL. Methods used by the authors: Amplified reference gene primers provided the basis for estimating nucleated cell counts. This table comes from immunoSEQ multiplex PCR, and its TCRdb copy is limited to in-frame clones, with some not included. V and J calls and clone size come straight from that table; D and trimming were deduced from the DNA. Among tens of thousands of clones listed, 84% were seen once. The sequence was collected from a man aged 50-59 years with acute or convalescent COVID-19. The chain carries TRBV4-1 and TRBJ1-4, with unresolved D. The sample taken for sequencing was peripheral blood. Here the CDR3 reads CASSQLPEYEKLFF. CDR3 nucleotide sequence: TGCGCCAGCAGCCAACTCCCGGAGTATGAAAAACTGTTTTTT.